This T cell receptor (beta chain) stems from a study of blood T cell repertoires in COVID-19. Sequencing was performed with immunoSEQ multiplex PCR; in TCRdb, only in-frame clones are kept and a portion is missing. The table shows around 78,000 clones, with just over 85% occurring only once. Germline V gene lookup returns CDR1 SGHNT and CDR2 YENEEA. The CDR3 has 14 residues. With V trimmed by 5 bases and J by 2 bases, 3 bases remained unmatched. The receptor was derived from a human donor in a cohort sampled during active COVID-19. The V gene is TRBV11-3, the J gene TRBJ1-3; TRBD1 matches at 7 bases. Sample: peripheral blood. Written as DNA, the CDR3 is TGTGCCAGCAGCAAGGGGGCGGCTGGAAACACCATATATTTT. Protein sequence: CASSKGAAGNTIYF.